The 18 T cell receptor beta chains listed next were all sequenced from one sample in a study of T cells after yellow fever vaccination. Using its own MiXCR run on the 5' RACE reads, TCRdb lists one record per CDR3 protein. The sample has about 370,000 distinct CDR3 sequences, more than 9% seen once; the top ten hold less than 20%. The sequenced sample was PBMCs, obtained on the day of the first yellow fever vaccination. Every receptor here comes from a man aged 18 to 29 who received the YFV17D yellow fever vaccine.

V gene TRBV18 combines with J gene TRBJ1-2, with a tentative D call TRBD1 (6 bases). CDR1 and CDR2 (germline): KGHSH, LQKENI. CDR3 length: 14 residues. V gave up 0 bases and J gave up 5 bases, with 10 bases separating them. In nucleotides, the CDR3 is TGTGCCAGCTCACCACCCCCTCAGGGGTATGGCTACACCTTC. Protein: CASSPPPQGYGYTF.

This chain connects TRBV5-1 to TRBJ1-2; perhaps TRBD1 as D (6 bases). The CDR3 sequence is 14 residues long. The V end lost 1 base, the J end lost 6 bases, and 13 bases lay between the germline ends. Germline CDR1 SGHRS, CDR2 YFSETQ. This chain's CDR3 is CASSLTGGQNGYTF. The CDR3, as DNA: TGCGCCAGCAGCTTGACCGGGGGGCAGAATGGCTACACCTTC.

This clonotype turned up a few times. V and J are TRBV6-2 or TRBV6-3 and TRBJ2-3; unclear D gene. The CDR3 runs to 14 residues. CDR1 MNHEY and CDR2 SVGEGT come from the germline V gene. The ends were cut back, 7 bases at V and 1 base at J, with 12 bases in the middle. This CDR3 is CASKRVRGTDTQYF. CDR3 bases: TGTGCCAGCAAACGGGTACGAGGCACAGATACGCAGTATTTT.

This clonotype turned up a few times. The chain links TRBV4-3 to TRBJ1-2; D not resolved. Trimming took 1 base from V and 10 from J, leaving 10 bases between them. Germline CDR1 LGHNA, CDR2 YSLEER. The CDR3 is made up of 12 amino acids. The CDR3 spells CASSQAGRAYTF. DNA for the CDR3: TGCGCCAGCAGCCAAGCGGGTAGGGCCTACACCTTC.

This clonotype was seen ten or more times. The chain uses TRBV3-1 and TRBJ2-1; TRBD1 or TRBD2 may be the D gene (6 bases each). Trimming removed 1 base at V and 7 bases at J, with 20 bases between. Germline CDR1 LGHDT, CDR2 YNNKEL (reference sequence). This CDR3 region has 17 residues. Here the CDR3 reads CASSQGLGQGRANEQFF. CDR3 in DNA: TGTGCCAGCAGCCAAGGACTAGGGCAGGGGCGGGCAAATGAGCAGTTCTTC.

The J gene is TRBJ2-1, the V gene TRBV13; TRBD1 is a possible D gene (5 bases). CDR1 is PRHDT and CDR2 is FYEKMQ in the germline V gene (reference sequence). Trimming cost V 6 bases and J 7 bases, with 10 bases left between them. The CDR3 is 12 amino acids. The CDR3 reads CASRAPGNEQFF. The CDR3 DNA reads as TGTGCCAGCAGGGCGCCAGGGAATGAGCAGTTCTTC.

This chain links TRBV4-1 with TRBJ2-5, with unresolved D. V was clipped by 5 bases and J by 1 base, with 14 bases between them. The CDR3 sequence is 15 residues long. The germline V gene has CDR1 MGHRA and CDR2 YSYEKL. CDR3 amino acids: CASSEQTRVQETQYF. The DNA for the CDR3 is TGCGCCAGCAGCGAACAAACACGGGTCCAAGAGACCCAGTACTTC.

This clonotype was seen a few times. The V call is TRBV19, the J call TRBJ2-7; unclear D gene. The V and J ends lost 3 bases and 7 bases respectively, with 13 bases between them. The CDR3 length is 13 residues. Germline values: CDR1 LNHDA, CDR2 SQIVND (reference sequence). The CDR3 region has the DNA TGTGCCAGTAGTATGGCGCGATTTCAAGAGCAGTACTTC. It yields the protein CASSMARFQEQYF.

The rearrangement links TRBV30 to TRBJ2-5; D gene uncertain. Trimming pared 0 bases from V and 5 bases from J, leaving 10 bases between. The CDR3 extends over 13 amino acids. CDR1 and CDR2 from the germline V gene are GTSNPN and SVGIG (reference sequence). CDR3 sequence (DNA): TGTGCCTGGAGTGTGTCCGAGAGTGAGACCCAGTACTTC. Amino acid sequence: CAWSVSESETQYF. Using reference TRBV30 and TRBJ2-5 for the parts outside the CDR3, the full variable domain is SQTIHQWPATLVQPVGSPLSLECTVEGTSNPNLYWYRQAAGRGLQLLFYSVGIGQISSEVPQNLSASRPQDRQFILSSKKLLLSDSGFYLCAWSVSESETQYFGPGTRLLVL.

This clonotype was detected ten times or more. This chain connects TRBV7-9 to TRBJ2-1; 7 positions match TRBD2. With 6 bases clipped from V and 10 bases from J, the junction kept 12 bases outside the gene matches. Germline V gene sequence: CDR1 SEHNR, CDR2 FQNEAQ (reference sequence). The CDR3 is made up of 14 amino acids. This chain's CDR3 is CASSRSWGGTEQFF. CDR3 nucleotides: TGTGCCAGCAGTCGTTCATGGGGAGGGACCGAGCAGTTCTTC.

This clonotype turned up a few times. This chain connects TRBV12-3 or TRBV12-4 to TRBJ2-1; no reliable D call. The CDR3 extends over 15 amino acids. Trimming took 3 bases from V and 4 from J, leaving 13 bases between them. The CDR3 region is CASSLTGTLYNEQFF. The DNA of the CDR3 is TGTGCCAGCAGTTTGACTGGCACGTTGTACAATGAGCAGTTCTTC.

The genes are TRBV20-1 and TRBJ1-1, with D possibly TRBD1 on 5 matching bases. CDR3 size: 12 residues. Per the germline V gene, CDR1 is DFQATT and CDR2 is SNEGSKA (reference sequence). The ends were cut back, 6 bases at V and 3 bases at J, with 11 bases in the middle. CDR3 nucleotide sequence: TGCAGTGCCCCCTTAGGGGACACTGAAGCTTTCTTT. Its translation: CSAPLGDTEAFF.

This clonotype was recorded many times. The chain employs TRBV12-3 or TRBV12-4 and TRBJ1-6; 7 bases match TRBD1. The length of the CDR3 is 15 residues. V shed 6 bases, J shed 0 bases, and the junction held 2 bases outside the gene matches. CDR3 protein: CASSSGGSYNSPLHF. The CDR3 DNA sequence: TGTGCCAGCAGCTCAGGGGGCTCCTATAATTCACCCCTCCACTTT.

This clonotype was detected a few times. This rearrangement joins TRBV5-1 to TRBJ2-3, with TRBD2 matching 9 bases. V trimming: 4 bases; J trimming: 6 bases; junction bases outside the gene matches: 18. The CDR3 is made up of 18 amino acids. Germline CDR1 reads SGHRS; CDR2 reads YFSETQ. DNA of the CDR3: TGCGCCAGCAGCCCGGGCGCGGTCCGCGGGGGGGCCGCCGATACGCAGTATTTT. This codes for CASSPGAVRGGAADTQYF.

The chain couples TRBV15 to TRBJ2-1; D may be TRBD2 (6 bases). CDR1 is LNHNV and CDR2 is YYDKDF in the germline V gene (reference sequence). Trimming took 0 bases from V and 4 from J, leaving 7 bases between them. This CDR3 is built from 14 residues. The CDR3 DNA sequence: TGTGCCACCAGCAGAGACCGGGGGTACAATGAGCAGTTCTTC. This encodes CATSRDRGYNEQFF.

V is TRBV7-9 and J is TRBJ2-5; possible D gene TRBD2, 5 bases. This CDR3 is 16 amino acids long. Per the germline V gene, CDR1 is SEHNR and CDR2 is FQNEAQ (reference sequence). The V gene lost 6 bases and the J gene lost 2 bases, with 19 bases spanning the gap. The CDR3 protein is CASRSYPSPGQETQYF. DNA of the CDR3: TGTGCCAGCAGGTCGTACCCATCACCGGGGCAAGAGACCCAGTACTTC.

The chain joins TRBV10-1 to TRBJ2-7; maybe TRBD1 (6 bases). Germline V gene sequence: CDR1 WNHNN, CDR2 SYGVQD (reference sequence). Between the trimmed V and J ends, which lost 6 bases and 2 bases, there was a span of 11 bases. This CDR3 has 13 residues. CDR3 bases: TGCGCCAGCAGCGAACAGGGCCCCTACGAGCAGTACTTC. This gives the protein CASSEQGPYEQYF.

V usage is TRBV6-1 and J usage is TRBJ1-5; D not certain. V was pared by 5 bases and J by 5 bases, with 10 bases between. Germline V lookup: CDR1 MNHNS, CDR2 SASEGT. The CDR3 is made up of 13 amino acids. The chain's CDR3 is CASSPVSDQPQHF. The CDR3 nucleotides read TGTGCCAGCAGTCCTGTCAGTGATCAGCCCCAGCATTTT.